This entry lists 9 T cell receptor beta chains sequenced from one sample in a study of response to subunit inactivated influenza vaccine. Each CDR3 protein gets one entry after TCRdb re-called the RT-PCR reads with MiXCR. The table records around 180,000 distinct CDR3 sequences, about 9.3% of them present only once. This sample comprised non-naive T cells sorted from PBMCs, obtained on the day of vaccination. The source is a man in his fifties who received an inactivated influenza vaccine.

This clonotype has at least ten counts. This rearrangement joins TRBV4-2 to TRBJ2-2; D is perhaps TRBD2 (5 bases). The CDR3 consists of 14 residues. The germline V gene has CDR1 LGHNA and CDR2 YNFKEQ. V lost 0 bases and J 13 bases, leaving 15 bases between the germline ends. The CDR3 DNA follows: TGTGCCAGCAGCCAAGATCGGGGTCCGGTAGGGCTGTTTTTT. This gives the protein CASSQDRGPVGLFF.

This clonotype has just a few counts. The rearrangement joins TRBV30 to TRBJ2-7, with 7 positions matching TRBD2. The V gene's germline CDR1 is GTSNPN and CDR2 SVGIG (reference sequence). The CDR3 has 13 amino acids. V dropped 2 bases and J dropped 6; count of bases not matched to a gene: 7. In DNA, the CDR3 is TGTGCCTGGAGTTTAGGATTAGCGGGCGAGCAGTACTTC. Amino acids: CAWSLGLAGEQYF.

This clonotype has only a few counts. The chain uses TRBV7-2 and TRBJ2-1; 9 bases agree with TRBD2. V lost 6 bases and J lost 8; bases outside the gene matches: 17. CDR3 length equals 17 residues. In germline, CDR1 is SGHTA, CDR2 FQGNSA. The CDR3 DNA reads as TGTGCCAGCAGGCGTCGGGGCGGCGGGAGGGCCATCGATGAGCAGTTCTTC. Its protein product is CASRRRGGGRAIDEQFF.

This clonotype was picked up a small number of times. In DNA, the CDR3 is TGTGCCAGCAGATCCTTGAGAGGGACTGGCTACACCTTC. It codes for CASRSLRGTGYTF. The V and J genes are TRBV6-5 and TRBJ1-2; tentatively, D is TRBD1 (5 bases). This CDR3 has 13 amino acids. V gave up 6 bases and J gave up 7 bases, with 15 bases separating them. Germline assignment: CDR1 MNHEY and CDR2 SVGAGI.

CDR3 sequence: CASSQAWGRDTQYF. The CDR3 nucleotides read TGCGCCAGCAGCCAAGCCTGGGGGCGGGATACGCAGTATTTT. V usage is TRBV4-1 and J usage is TRBJ2-3, with D perhaps matching TRBD1 (6 bases). From germline, CDR1 is MGHRA and CDR2 YSYEKL. V was shortened by 1 base and J by 6 bases, with 11 bases between the two germline ends. The CDR3 contains 14 residues.

This clonotype was seen more than once but under ten times. This rearrangement joins TRBV2 to TRBJ2-7; TRBD1 agrees at 10 bases. CDR1 SNHLY and CDR2 FYNNEI come from the germline V gene. V lost 6 bases and J lost 3; bases outside the gene matches: 5. The CDR3 has 14 residues. CDR3 region: CASSRDRGNYEQYF. As DNA, the CDR3 is TGTGCCAGCAGCCGGGACAGGGGTAACTACGAGCAGTACTTC.

This clonotype was detected only a few times. This rearrangement joins TRBV11-1 to TRBJ2-3; 11 positions match TRBD2. Germline V gene lookup returns CDR1 SGHAT and CDR2 FQDESV (reference sequence). The ends lost 2 bases at V and 0 bases at J; junction bases unmatched: 16. The CDR3 covers 21 residues. CDR3 DNA sequence: TGTGCCAGCAGCTTACCCTCCCCCCTAGCGGGGGGCCAATTTAGCACAGATACGCAGTATTTT. Protein sequence: CASSLPSPLAGGQFSTDTQYF.

This clonotype has a count of ten or more. J is TRBJ2-7 and V is TRBV3-1; possibly TRBD1 for D (5 bases). CDR1 and CDR2 (germline): LGHDT, YNNKEL (reference sequence). The CDR3 is 17 amino acids. V lost 4 bases, J lost 7 bases, and 26 bases lay in between. The CDR3 reads CASSRTSHGAPFEEQYF. The CDR3 nucleotides read TGTGCCAGCAGCCGAACGAGTCATGGGGCACCGTTTGAGGAGCAGTACTTC.

This clonotype was recorded at least ten times. This chain connects TRBV12-3 or TRBV12-4 to TRBJ1-5; TRBD1 agrees at 7 bases. This CDR3 is built from 14 residues. With V trimmed by 5 bases and J by 2 bases, 3 bases remained unmatched. The CDR3 is CASSIDRGNQPQHF. CDR3 coding DNA: TGTGCCAGCAGTATCGACAGGGGCAATCAGCCCCAGCATTTT.